Following are 10 T cell receptor beta chains from one sample sequenced in a study of T cells after yellow fever vaccination. MiXCR, applied by TCRdb to the 5' RACE reads, yields one record per CDR3 protein. The sample has under 350,000 distinct CDR3 sequences, 4.1% seen once. The sample in question was PBMCs, obtained 5 days after the yellow fever booster vaccination. These receptors all stem from a man aged 18 to 30 who received the YFV17D yellow fever vaccine.

CDR3 in amino acids: CASSPNGGQGRYGYTF. DNA for the CDR3: TGTGCCAGCAGTCCGAACGGGGGACAGGGCCGTTATGGCTACACCTTC. This chain uses TRBV12-3 or TRBV12-4 with TRBJ1-2; 9 nucleotides match TRBD1. Trimming took 5 bases from V and 5 from J; bases not matched to a gene: 12. The CDR3 consists of 16 residues.

V usage is TRBV20-1 and J usage is TRBJ2-1; 7 bases match TRBD2. V lost 1 base and J lost 2; bases outside the gene matches: 5. Germline V CDR1 and CDR2: DFQATT, SNEGSKA (reference sequence). The CDR3 length is 15 residues. The CDR3 region has the DNA TGCAGTGCTAGAGGGTTAGCGGGTACCTACAATGAGCAGTTCTTC. Translating gives CSARGLAGTYNEQFF.

The chain uses TRBV5-1 and TRBJ1-6; TRBD1 aligns across 8 bases. This CDR3 has 17 amino acids. V was clipped by 2 bases and J by 0 bases; unmatched bases: 4. Per germline, CDR1 SGHRS and CDR2 YFSETQ. As DNA, the CDR3 is TGCGCCAGCAGCTTAAGGGACAGGAGCTCCTATAATTCACCCCTCCACTTT. Protein sequence: CASSLRDRSSYNSPLHF.

This clonotype came up many times. The chain has TRBV18 and TRBJ2-2; D is unresolved. Germline lookup yields CDR1 KGHSH and CDR2 LQKENI. The CDR3 has 14 amino acids. Trimming removed 3 bases from V and 5 bases from J, with 10 bases in between. CDR3 nucleotides: TGTGCCAGCTCACCCAGTACCAGAACCGGGGAGCTGTTTTTT. Translated: CASSPSTRTGELFF.

The sample holds a few counts of this clonotype. The chain is built from TRBV9 and TRBJ2-6; 7 nucleotides agree with TRBD1. The length of the CDR3 is 14 residues. The V gene's germline CDR1 is SGDLS and CDR2 YYNGEE. V dropped 4 bases and J dropped 13; count of bases not matched to a gene: 11. Written as DNA, the CDR3 is TGTGCCAGCAGCCTCCAGCGACAGGGTGAGGTCCTGACTTTC. It translates to CASSLQRQGEVLTF.

This clonotype was counted between two and nine times. V usage is TRBV6-2 or TRBV6-3 and J usage is TRBJ2-4; unclear D gene. The CDR3 covers 15 residues. V was shortened by 3 bases and J by 3 bases, with 12 bases between the two germline ends. CDR1 and CDR2 (germline): MNHEY, SVGEGT. CDR3 in DNA: TGTGCCAGCAGTTATTTCACGGTTCGCAAAAACATTCAGTACTTC. It yields the protein CASSYFTVRKNIQYF.

There are many counts of this clonotype. The chain links TRBV7-3 to TRBJ2-2; D might be TRBD1 or TRBD2, each matching 5 bases. V was pared by 4 bases and J by 1 base, with 10 bases between. CDR3 length equals 15 residues. In germline, CDR1 is SGHTA, CDR2 FQGTGA. Here the CDR3 reads CASSSGRGNTGELFF. CDR3 in DNA: TGTGCCAGCAGCTCGGGACGCGGGAACACCGGGGAGCTGTTTTTT.

This clonotype appeared many times. This sequence joins TRBV4-1 and TRBJ1-5; no clear D. Germline V gene data show CDR1 as MGHRA and CDR2 as YSYEKL. Between the trimmed V and J ends, which lost 2 bases and 1 base, there was a span of 15 bases. This CDR3 has 17 amino acids. CDR3 in amino acids: CASSQYGWAQSNQPQHF. Written as DNA, the CDR3 is TGCGCCAGCAGCCAATACGGGTGGGCCCAGAGCAATCAGCCCCAGCATTTT.

This clonotype was seen only a few times. The chain recombines TRBV5-1 with TRBJ2-1; D gene unclear. This CDR3 is 11 amino acids long. V was cut by 3 bases and J by 8 bases, with 6 bases left in between. Germline loops: CDR1 SGHRS, CDR2 YFSETQ. CDR3 in amino acids: CASSSLDEQFF. CDR3 coding DNA: TGCGCCAGCAGCTCGCTCGATGAGCAGTTCTTC.

This clonotype was detected many times. The chain uses TRBV12-3 or TRBV12-4 and TRBJ2-5; 12 bases are a match to TRBD1. Losses at the gene ends were 8 bases for V and 5 bases for J; bases not matched to a gene: 9. The CDR3 totals 15 residues. CDR3 protein: CASSSRDRGRETQYF. The DNA for the CDR3 is TGTGCCAGCTCTTCCCGGGACAGGGGGCGGGAGACCCAGTACTTC.